Below, 15 T cell receptor beta chains from the same sample are listed, as sequenced in a study of cytomegalovirus exposure and HLA in healthy donors. The PCR was carried out with 60 Vbeta primers and 13 Jbeta primers. Assay used: immunoSEQ multiplex PCR; TCRdb lists only in-frame clones, some missing. Here the sample table reports around 150,000 clones. The sequenced material came from PBMCs. The receptors here all came from a man younger than 40 in good health and CMV-seronegative.

The V and J genes are TRBV27 and TRBJ1-4; D might be TRBD1 (5 bases). CDR3 length: 17 amino acids. Per the germline V gene, CDR1 is MNHEY and CDR2 is SMNVEV (reference sequence). V was pared by 3 bases and J by 3 bases, with 17 bases between. The CDR3 sequence is CASSFSRWGLPNEKLFF. DNA for the CDR3: TGTGCCAGCAGTTTCTCTAGGTGGGGACTCCCTAATGAAAAACTGTTTTTT.

The rearrangement joins TRBV10-3 to TRBJ2-1, with D maybe TRBD2 (6 bases). The CDR3 runs to 15 residues. Looked up from germline, CDR1 is ENHRY and CDR2 is SYGVKD. The V and J ends lost 3 bases and 8 bases respectively, with 17 bases between them. The CDR3 region has the DNA TGTGCCATCAGTGAATCTTACGGGAGTGGCGATGAGCAGTTCTTC. Translated: CAISESYGSGDEQFF.

The chain's CDR3 is CASSPTGNLYGYTF. CDR3 bases: TGTGCCAGCAGCCCAACAGGCAATCTCTATGGCTACACCTTC. The V gene is TRBV7-2, the J gene TRBJ1-2; a weak D match, TRBD1 (5 bases). The germline gives CDR1 SGHTA, CDR2 FQGNSA. Trimming stripped 5 bases from V and 4 bases from J, with 14 bases between. This CDR3 comprises 14 residues. Looking up the rest from reference TRBV7-2 and TRBJ1-2 gives the full variable domain: GAGVSQSPSNKVTEKGKDVELRCDPISGHTALYWYRQSLGQGLEFLIYFQGNSAPDKSGLPSDRFSAERTGGSVSTLTIQRTQQEDSAVYLCASSPTGNLYGYTFGSGTRLTVV.

The rearrangement uses TRBV28 and TRBJ2-7; 12 bases are a match to TRBD1. In germline, CDR1 is MDHEN, CDR2 SYDVKM. CDR3 length equals 14 residues. Unmatched junction bases numbered 3, after V lost 3 bases and J lost 6 bases. The CDR3 coding sequence is TGTGCCAGCAGTTTTGGGGACAGGGGGCGCGAGCAGTACTTC. Translating gives CASSFGDRGREQYF. Variable domain in full (rest from reference TRBV28 and TRBJ2-7): DVKVTQSSRYLVKRTGEKVFLECVQDMDHENMFWYRQDPGLGLRLIYFSYDVKMKEKGDIPEGYSVSREKKERFSLILESASTNQTSMYLCASSFGDRGREQYFGPGTRLTVT.

The V call is TRBV5-1, the J call TRBJ2-7; D remains unclear. Trimming cost V 4 bases and J 2 bases, with 13 bases left between them. CDR1 is SGHRS and CDR2 is YFSETQ in the germline V gene. The CDR3 covers 14 residues. The CDR3 region is CASSRGVETYEQYF. The CDR3 bases are TGCGCCAGCAGCCGTGGAGTAGAAACCTACGAGCAGTACTTC. The whole variable domain, remainder taken from reference TRBV5-1 and TRBJ2-7, is KAGVTQTPRYLIKTRGQQVTLSCSPISGHRSVSWYQQTPGQGLQFLFEYFSETQRNKGNFPGRFSGRQFSNSRSEMNVSTLELGDSALYLCASSRGVETYEQYFGPGTRLTVT.

The chain uses TRBV5-1 and TRBJ2-1; D not certain. The CDR3 extends over 16 amino acids. The V end lost 2 bases, the J end lost 1 base, and 13 bases lay between the germline ends. Per the germline V gene, CDR1 is SGHRS and CDR2 is YFSETQ. CDR3 bases: TGCGCCAGCAGCTTCCAGGTGGGTGATTCCTACAATGAGCAGTTCTTC. Its protein product is CASSFQVGDSYNEQFF.

In the case of this clone: Other DNA sequences in the sample encode the same CDR3. The chain is built from TRBV6-5 and TRBJ2-3; D might be TRBD1 (5 bases). Trimming removed 6 bases from V and 6 bases from J, with 22 bases in between. CDR3 size: 16 residues. CDR1 and CDR2 (germline): MNHEY, SVGAGI. CDR3 protein: CASRYLGQAKGDTQYF. In nucleotides, the CDR3 is TGTGCCAGCAGGTACCTTGGGCAGGCGAAGGGGGATACGCAGTATTTT.

This rearrangement joins TRBV7-6 to TRBJ2-3; 8 bases align to TRBD2. CDR3 length equals 14 residues. J was trimmed by 5 bases and V by 8 bases; bases with no gene match: 9. Germline CDR1 reads SGHVS; CDR2 reads FNYEAQ. The DNA for the CDR3 is TGTGCCAGCTCACAGCGGGAGCTTCAAGATACGCAGTATTTT. Its translation: CASSQRELQDTQYF.

The chain carries TRBV7-2 and TRBJ2-7; possible D gene TRBD1, 6 bases. V shed 5 bases and J shed 4 bases, with 15 bases lying between them. CDR1 SGHTA and CDR2 FQGNSA come from the germline V gene. This CDR3 contains 14 residues. CDR3 DNA: TGTGCCAGCAGCCCGCAACAGGGCTTGTACGAGCAGTACTTC. Its protein product is CASSPQQGLYEQYF.

The V and J genes are TRBV28 and TRBJ2-1; tentative D call: TRBD2 (6 bases). This CDR3 is built from 16 residues. V was cut by 6 bases and J by 1 base, with 16 bases left in between. CDR1 is MDHEN and CDR2 is SYDVKM in the germline V gene. This chain's CDR3 is CASRALAIGSYNEQFF. For the CDR3, the DNA is TGTGCCAGCAGAGCCCTAGCGATTGGTTCCTACAATGAGCAGTTCTTC.

This chain links TRBV19 with TRBJ1-5; 7 nucleotides line up with TRBD1. J was trimmed by 0 bases and V by 4 bases; bases with no gene match: 12. This CDR3 is 18 amino acids long. Germline V lookup: CDR1 LNHDA, CDR2 SQIVND (reference sequence). CDR3 amino acids: CASSTDPSRGTSNQPQHF. DNA of the CDR3: TGTGCCAGTAGTACTGACCCTTCCAGGGGGACTAGCAATCAGCCCCAGCATTTT.

The rearrangement links TRBV27 to TRBJ2-2; D is unclear. The ends were cut back, 1 base at V and 2 bases at J, with 8 bases in the middle. The germline CDR1 and CDR2 sequences are MNHEY and SMNVEV (reference sequence). This CDR3 region has 15 residues. This CDR3 is CASSLYSHNTGELFF. As DNA, the CDR3 is TGTGCCAGCAGTTTATATTCACATAACACCGGGGAGCTGTTTTTT.

In regard to this clone: Sequence at one end of the junction differs from germline and may be a read error. Here the CDR3 reads CAIRTPTAKQGADF. CDR3 DNA sequence: TGTGCCATCAGGACCCCGACCGCCAAACAGGGAGCGGACTTC. The chain is built from TRBV10-3 and TRBJ2-7; the D gene is possibly TRBD1 (6 bases). The CDR3 is made up of 14 amino acids. The germline V gene encodes CDR1 ENHRY and CDR2 SYGVKD.

V and J are TRBV2 and TRBJ1-5; D is possibly TRBD1 (6 bases). Per germline, CDR1 SNHLY and CDR2 FYNNEI. Between the trimmed V and J ends, which lost 7 bases and 7 bases, there was a span of 14 bases. This CDR3 spans 13 amino acids. The CDR3 spells CASMGAGGQPQHF. The CDR3 DNA reads TGTGCCAGCATGGGGGCGGGAGGGCAGCCCCAGCATTTT. The variable domain in full, completed from reference TRBV2 and TRBJ1-5, reads EPEVTQTPSHQVTQMGQEVILRCVPISNHLYFYWYRQILGQKVEFLVSFYNNEISEKSEIFDDQFSVERPDGSNFTLKIRSTKLEDSAMYFCASMGAGGQPQHFGDGTRLSIL.

The V call is TRBV2, the J call TRBJ1-2, with a weak D call TRBD1 (6 bases). This CDR3 is built from 14 residues. The V gene's germline CDR1 is SNHLY and CDR2 FYNNEI. The V gene lost 11 bases and the J gene lost 8 bases, with 24 bases spanning the gap. The CDR3: CAGTGLLGARGYTF. CDR3 DNA sequence: TGTGCCGGAACGGGTTTATTGGGGGCTCGGGGCTACACCTTC.